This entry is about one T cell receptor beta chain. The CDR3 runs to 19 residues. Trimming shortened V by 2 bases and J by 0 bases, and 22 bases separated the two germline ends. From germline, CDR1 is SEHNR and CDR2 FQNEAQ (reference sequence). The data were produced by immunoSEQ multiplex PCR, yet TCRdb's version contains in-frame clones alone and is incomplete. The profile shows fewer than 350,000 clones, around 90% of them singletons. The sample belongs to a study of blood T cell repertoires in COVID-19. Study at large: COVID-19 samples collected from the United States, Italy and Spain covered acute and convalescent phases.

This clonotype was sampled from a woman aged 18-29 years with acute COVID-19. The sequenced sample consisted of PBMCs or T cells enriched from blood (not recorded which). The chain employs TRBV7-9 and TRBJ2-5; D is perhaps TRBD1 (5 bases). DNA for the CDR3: TGTGCCAGCAGCTTATTCCCCTCCTTGGGGCGGTTGTACCAAGAGACCCAGTACTTC. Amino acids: CASSLFPSLGRLYQETQYF.